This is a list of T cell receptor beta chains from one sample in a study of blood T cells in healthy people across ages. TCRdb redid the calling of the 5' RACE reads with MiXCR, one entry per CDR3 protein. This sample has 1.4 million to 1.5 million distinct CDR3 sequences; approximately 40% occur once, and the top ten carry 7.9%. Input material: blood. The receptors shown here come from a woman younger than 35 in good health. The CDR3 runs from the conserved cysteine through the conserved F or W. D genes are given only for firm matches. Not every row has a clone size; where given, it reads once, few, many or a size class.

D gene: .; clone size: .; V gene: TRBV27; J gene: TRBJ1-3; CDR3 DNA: TGTGCCAGCAGAGGGATACGGCGAGACAGGAGCTCTGGAAACACCATATATTTT; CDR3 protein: CASRGIRRDRSSGNTIYF
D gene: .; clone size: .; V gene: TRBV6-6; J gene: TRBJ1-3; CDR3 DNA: TGTGCCAGCAGTTACTCGGGGGAAGCGAGTGGAAACACCATATATTTT; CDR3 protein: CASSYSGEASGNTIYF
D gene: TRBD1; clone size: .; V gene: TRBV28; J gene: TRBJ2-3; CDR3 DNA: TGTGCCAGCAGACAACAGGGGGCATACGGTACGCAGTATTTT; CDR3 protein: CASRQQGAYGTQYF
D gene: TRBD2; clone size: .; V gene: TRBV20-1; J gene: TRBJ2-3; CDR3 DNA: TGCAGTGCTAGTCTAGCGGGAGGGACAGGCGGCACAGATACGCAGTATTTT; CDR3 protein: CSASLAGGTGGTDTQYF
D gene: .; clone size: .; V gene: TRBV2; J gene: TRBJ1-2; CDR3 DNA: TGTGCCAGGGACCTCAGCGGCTACACCTTC; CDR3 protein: CARDLSGYTF
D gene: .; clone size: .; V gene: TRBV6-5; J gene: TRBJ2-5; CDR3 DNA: TGTGCCTGCAGTTACGGGACCCTCCAGGAGCAGTACTTC; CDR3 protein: CACSYGTLQEQYF
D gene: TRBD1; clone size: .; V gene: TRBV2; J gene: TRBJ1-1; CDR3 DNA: TGTGCCAGCAGCCTTAGGGACAGGGTACCCATGAACACTGAAGCTTTCTTT; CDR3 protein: CASSLRDRVPMNTEAFF
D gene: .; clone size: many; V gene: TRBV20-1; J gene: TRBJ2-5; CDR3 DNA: TGCAGTGCTAGAGACCCCTGGTTGGAGACCCAGTACTTC; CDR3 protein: CSARDPWLETQYF
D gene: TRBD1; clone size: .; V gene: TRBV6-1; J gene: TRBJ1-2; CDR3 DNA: TGTGCCAGCAGCTTTGAACAGGGGGTAATGTATGGCTACACCTTC; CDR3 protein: CASSFEQGVMYGYTF
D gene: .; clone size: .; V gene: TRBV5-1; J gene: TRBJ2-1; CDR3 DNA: TGCGCCAGCAGCTACACCAGCTCCTACAATGAGCAGTTCTTC; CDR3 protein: CASSYTSSYNEQFF
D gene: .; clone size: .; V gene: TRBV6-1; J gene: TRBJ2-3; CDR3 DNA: TGTGCCAGCAGTATTGAGACGGGTACGCAGTATTTT; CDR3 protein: CASSIETGTQYF